The 32 T cell receptor beta chains reported below all come from one sample, sequenced in a study of identical twins. Using its own MiXCR run on the 5' RACE reads, TCRdb lists one record per CDR3 protein. The data contain 200,000 to 300,000 distinct CDR3 sequences, 10% of them singletons. The specimen was memory T cells sorted from blood. These receptors were obtained from a man aged 50 or older in good health.

The table lists this clonotype with a few counts. J is TRBJ1-4 and V is TRBV5-1; unclear D gene. Trimming took off 1 base at V and 5 bases at J, with 9 bases between the two ends. Per the germline V gene, CDR1 is SGHRS and CDR2 is YFSETQ. CDR3 length equals 14 residues. Here the CDR3 reads CASSLRADNEKLFF. The CDR3 DNA reads as TGCGCCAGCAGCTTGAGGGCGGACAATGAAAAACTGTTTTTT.

This clonotype has just a few counts. V and J are TRBV6-2 or TRBV6-3 and TRBJ1-6; the D gene is possibly TRBD1 (5 bases). Germline V gives CDR1 MNHEY, CDR2 SVGEGT. This CDR3 contains 15 residues. V was pared by 6 bases and J by 5 bases, with 14 bases between. CDR3 sequence (DNA): TGTGCCAGCAGCCTGAGGGGCAGGGATAATTCACCCCTCCACTTT. Protein sequence: CASSLRGRDNSPLHF.

This clonotype was seen repeatedly, ten times or more. The gene calls are TRBV18 and TRBJ2-3; 7 bases are a match to TRBD2. The junction had 4 bases not matched to a gene; V was cut back by 4 bases and J by 0 bases. This CDR3 is 15 amino acids long. Germline V gene data show CDR1 as KGHSH and CDR2 as LQKENI. The CDR3 reads CASSRVAGSTDTQYF. The DNA of the CDR3 is TGTGCCAGCTCACGTGTAGCGGGTAGCACAGATACGCAGTATTTT.

This clonotype was seen a handful of times. The chain carries TRBV5-1 and TRBJ2-3, with D possibly called TRBD1 or TRBD2 (6 bases each). With 0 bases removed from V and 2 bases from J, the gap between germline ends came to 10 bases. This CDR3 contains 15 residues. The germline gives CDR1 SGHRS, CDR2 YFSETQ. CDR3 amino acids: CASSLGRGNTDTQYF. The DNA for the CDR3 is TGCGCCAGCAGCTTGGGGAGGGGGAACACAGATACGCAGTATTTT.

Ten or more counts support this clonotype. For the CDR3, the DNA is TGTGCCAGCAGTTACGTGCTTATCCTAGCGGGACCGGGGGCCCAGTACTTC. Its translation is CASSYVLILAGPGAQYF. J is TRBJ2-5 and V is TRBV6-5, with 9 bases matching TRBD2. The CDR3 length is 17 residues. Germline CDR1 reads MNHEY; CDR2 reads SVGAGI. After removal of 2 bases from V and 9 bases from J, the junction contained 16 bases not matched to a gene.

The J gene is TRBJ2-1, the V gene TRBV20-1; D remains unclear. Per germline, CDR1 DFQATT and CDR2 SNEGSKA (reference sequence). The CDR3 has 11 residues. V lost 7 bases and J lost 2, with 6 bases in between. The CDR3 DNA reads TGCAGTGTTCGAGCCTACAATGAGCAGTTCTTC. Protein sequence: CSVRAYNEQFF.

This clonotype was detected only a few times. The rearrangement uses TRBV4-1 and TRBJ1-6; D may be TRBD1 (6 bases). The CDR3 extends over 15 amino acids. Germline CDR1 MGHRA, CDR2 YSYEKL. Trimming shortened V by 2 bases and J by 6 bases, and 11 bases separated the two germline ends. Here the CDR3 reads CASSQRYRANSPLHF. The CDR3, as DNA: TGCGCCAGCAGCCAACGGTACAGGGCTAATTCACCCCTCCACTTT.

The chain employs TRBV7-2 and TRBJ1-1; 9 bases agree with TRBD1. CDR3 length: 16 amino acids. V lost 4 bases to trimming and J lost 4 bases; unmatched junction nucleotides: 10. Germline values: CDR1 SGHTA, CDR2 FQGNSA. The CDR3 coding sequence is TGTGCCAGCAGCTCCCTTGTGGGACAGGGTGGCACTGAAGCTTTCTTT. Amino acid sequence: CASSSLVGQGGTEAFF. The whole variable domain, remainder taken from reference TRBV7-2 and TRBJ1-1, is GAGVSQSPSNKVTEKGKDVELRCDPISGHTALYWYRQSLGQGLEFLIYFQGNSAPDKSGLPSDRFSAERTGGSVSTLTIQRTQQEDSAVYLCASSSLVGQGGTEAFFGQGTRLTVV.

The chain employs TRBV2 and TRBJ2-1, with 11 positions matching TRBD2. The CDR3 runs 16 residues. CDR1 is SNHLY, CDR2 FYNNEI, per germline. J was trimmed by 5 bases and V by 6 bases; bases with no gene match: 9. The CDR3 loop reads CASSEPRGLADNEQFF. DNA for the CDR3: TGTGCCAGCAGCGAACCTCGGGGACTAGCGGACAATGAGCAGTTCTTC.

The sample holds a few counts of this clonotype. The chain carries TRBV28 and TRBJ2-3; 9 bases are shared with TRBD1. Unmatched junction bases numbered 8, after V lost 5 bases and J lost 2 bases. Germline CDR1 and CDR2: MDHEN and SYDVKM. The CDR3 extends over 16 amino acids. This chain's CDR3 is CASSPRTGAFTDTQYF. The CDR3 nucleotides are TGTGCCAGCAGTCCTCGGACAGGGGCCTTCACAGATACGCAGTATTTT. Complete variable domain (other parts from reference TRBV28 and TRBJ2-3): DVKVTQSSRYLVKRTGEKVFLECVQDMDHENMFWYRQDPGLGLRLIYFSYDVKMKEKGDIPEGYSVSREKKERFSLILESASTNQTSMYLCASSPRTGAFTDTQYFGPGTRLTVL.

The chain uses TRBV7-9 and TRBJ2-7; D possibly corresponds to TRBD1 (6 bases). The CDR3 is made up of 12 amino acids. Per germline, CDR1 SEHNR and CDR2 FQNEAQ (reference sequence). V was trimmed by 8 bases and J by 4 bases, leaving 12 bases between them. CDR3 coding DNA: TGTGCCAGCGGGGGCACCTTTTACGAGCAGTACTTC. The encoded protein is CASGGTFYEQYF.

This clonotype was seen ten or more times. The rearrangement links TRBV7-8 to TRBJ2-2; D may correspond to TRBD1 or TRBD2 (5 bases each). The CDR3 extends over 16 amino acids. V lost 2 bases and J 3 bases, leaving 13 bases between the germline ends. Germline CDR1 reads SGHVS; CDR2 reads FQNEAQ. This CDR3 is CASSLRDGADTGELFF. In nucleotides, the CDR3 is TGTGCCAGCAGCTTAAGGGACGGGGCGGACACCGGGGAGCTGTTTTTT. The full variable domain, completed using reference TRBV7-8 and TRBJ2-2, is GAGVSQSPRYKVAKRGQDVALRCDPISGHVSLFWYQQALGQGPEFLTYFQNEAQLDKSGLPSDRFFAERPEGSVSTLKIQRTQQEDSAVYLCASSLRDGADTGELFFGEGSRLTVL.

The chain carries TRBV7-9 and TRBJ2-1; 12 nucleotides line up with TRBD2. The CDR3 is 14 residues long. With V trimmed by 4 bases and J by 6 bases, 1 base remained unmatched. The V gene's germline CDR1 is SEHNR and CDR2 FQNEAQ (reference sequence). CDR3 amino acids: CASSSSGRANEQFF. CDR3 nucleotides: TGTGCCAGCAGCTCTAGCGGGAGGGCCAATGAGCAGTTCTTC. The whole variable domain, filled in from reference TRBV7-9 and TRBJ2-1, reads DTGVSQNPRHKITKRGQNVTFRCDPISEHNRLYWYRQTLGQGPEFLTYFQNEAQLEKSRLLSDRFSAERPKGSFSTLEIQRTEQGDSAMYLCASSSSGRANEQFFGPGTRLTVL.

This clonotype was detected a few times. The genes are TRBV9 and TRBJ1-4; possibly TRBD1 for D (6 bases). V dropped 2 bases and J dropped 8 bases, with 16 bases sitting between them. CDR3 length equals 15 residues. Germline values: CDR1 SGDLS, CDR2 YYNGEE. The CDR3 region is CASSVIWDTREKLFF. The CDR3 nucleotides are TGTGCCAGCAGCGTGATTTGGGACACTAGGGAAAAACTGTTTTTT.

This clonotype was seen a few times. V is TRBV11-2 and J is TRBJ2-3; D unresolved. V lost 6 bases and J 4 bases, leaving 17 bases between the germline ends. Germline V gene data show CDR1 as SGHAT and CDR2 as FQNNGV. This CDR3 has 15 residues. The CDR3 spells CASSPLGLPADTQYF. The CDR3 DNA reads as TGTGCCAGCAGTCCCCTAGGGCTTCCCGCAGATACGCAGTATTTT.

The chain employs TRBV5-1 and TRBJ2-7; TRBD1 agrees at 7 bases. This CDR3 is 15 amino acids long. Germline lookup yields CDR1 SGHRS and CDR2 YFSETQ. J was trimmed by 4 bases and V by 0 bases; bases with no gene match: 7. CDR3 sequence (DNA): TGCGCCAGCAGCTTGGACGGGACAGACGCATACGAGCAGTACTTC. It specifies CASSLDGTDAYEQYF.

This clonotype was detected a few times. This chain links TRBV7-8 with TRBJ2-1; either TRBD1 or TRBD2 may fit D (5 bases each). CDR1 is SGHVS and CDR2 is FQNEAQ in the germline V gene. This CDR3 has 14 residues. V lost 4 bases, J lost 8 bases, and 15 bases lay in between. CDR3 protein: CASSSRGLPHEQFF. Written as DNA, the CDR3 is TGTGCCAGCAGCTCGAGGGGCCTTCCTCATGAGCAGTTCTTC.

The chain is built from TRBV9 and TRBJ2-5, with a weak D call TRBD2 (6 bases). Germline V lookup: CDR1 SGDLS, CDR2 YYNGEE. The CDR3 contains 16 residues. V gave up 0 bases and J gave up 4 bases, with 16 bases separating them. Here the CDR3 reads CASSVGLVRSGETQYF. In nucleotides, the CDR3 is TGTGCCAGCAGCGTAGGACTAGTCAGGTCTGGAGAGACCCAGTACTTC.

This clonotype was observed at least ten times. The chain recombines TRBV12-3 or TRBV12-4 with TRBJ2-3; D remains ambiguous. The germline V and J ends were trimmed by 5 bases and 8 bases, with 5 bases remaining between them. The CDR3 covers 10 residues. Here the CDR3 reads CASSLGTQYF. CDR3 nucleotides: TGTGCCAGCAGTCTCGGTACGCAGTATTTT.

This clonotype has a handful of counts. The CDR3 DNA reads TGCGCCAGCAGCCAATATGAGGGACAGGGCCCTGGAAACACCATATATTTT. Its protein product is CASSQYEGQGPGNTIYF. This rearrangement joins TRBV4-3 to TRBJ1-3; the match to TRBD1 covers 9 bases. After removal of 2 bases from V and 2 bases from J, the junction contained 7 bases not matched to a gene. Germline CDR1 LGHNA, CDR2 YSLEER. The CDR3 is made up of 17 amino acids.

The chain is built from TRBV7-9 and TRBJ2-5, with a possible D match to TRBD2 (5 bases). The CDR3 covers 16 residues. Germline V CDR1 and CDR2: SEHNR, FQNEAQ (reference sequence). Trimming stripped 3 bases from V and 1 base from J, with 15 bases between. The CDR3 reads CASSLPASGLQETQYF. In DNA form, the CDR3 reads TGTGCCAGCAGCTTGCCAGCGAGCGGTCTCCAAGAGACCCAGTACTTC. Full variable domain (missing parts from reference TRBV7-9 and TRBJ2-5): DTGVSQNPRHKITKRGQNVTFRCDPISEHNRLYWYRQTLGQGPEFLTYFQNEAQLEKSRLLSDRFSAERPKGSFSTLEIQRTEQGDSAMYLCASSLPASGLQETQYFGPGTRLLVL.

This clonotype showed up just a few times. DNA for the CDR3: TGCAGTGCTGTTACGTCGAGCTATCAGCCCCAGCATTTT. This gives the protein CSAVTSSYQPQHF. The chain carries TRBV20-1 and TRBJ1-5; D is undetermined. Between the trimmed V and J ends, which lost 5 bases and 5 bases, there was a span of 13 bases. The CDR3 has 13 amino acids. CDR1 and CDR2 (germline): DFQATT, SNEGSKA (reference sequence).

The rearrangement uses TRBV3-1 and TRBJ1-1; TRBD1 matches 7 bases. Losses at the gene ends were 0 bases for V and 0 bases for J; bases not matched to a gene: 4. CDR3 length equals 16 residues. Looked up from germline, CDR1 is LGHDT and CDR2 is YNNKEL (reference sequence). The CDR3 region is CASSQDQGGVNTEAFF. The CDR3 coding sequence is TGTGCCAGCAGCCAAGATCAGGGGGGAGTGAACACTGAAGCTTTCTTT. Full variable domain (outside the CDR3, taken from reference TRBV3-1 and TRBJ1-1): DTAVSQTPKYLVTQMGNDKSIKCEQNLGHDTMYWYKQDSKKFLKIMFSYNNKELIINETVPNRFSPKSPDKAHLNLHINSLELGDSAVYFCASSQDQGGVNTEAFFGQGTRLTVV.

The chain is built from TRBV2 and TRBJ1-2, with D tentatively TRBD1 (6 bases). CDR3 length: 15 amino acids. The V gene lost 6 bases and the J gene lost 0 bases, with 14 bases spanning the gap. Germline CDR1 reads SNHLY; CDR2 reads FYNNEI. DNA of the CDR3: TGTGCCAGCAGAGGCCACAGGGCCTCTAACTATGGCTACACCTTC. This codes for CASRGHRASNYGYTF.

This clonotype was recorded a few times. The chain links TRBV5-5 to TRBJ2-7; weak D call: TRBD2 (6 bases). The V end was cut by 2 bases, the J end by 1 base, with 13 bases between. CDR3 length: 15 residues. From germline, CDR1 is SGHKS and CDR2 YYEKEE (reference sequence). CDR3 residues: CASSFLPEGSYEQYF. CDR3 DNA sequence: TGTGCCAGCAGCTTCCTGCCGGAGGGGTCCTACGAGCAGTACTTC.

This clonotype was recorded at least ten times. V usage is TRBV19 and J usage is TRBJ2-1, with D perhaps assigned TRBD1 or TRBD2 (5 bases each). This CDR3 is 15 amino acids long. Germline CDR1 LNHDA, CDR2 SQIVND (reference sequence). With 5 bases removed from V and 4 bases from J, the gap between germline ends came to 15 bases. The CDR3 DNA reads TGTGCCAGTAGTCCGGGACCCAGAAATTACAATGAGCAGTTCTTC. Protein: CASSPGPRNYNEQFF.

The rearrangement joins TRBV4-3 to TRBJ1-2, with 7 bases lining up with TRBD1. J gave up 8 bases and V 4 bases, and 13 bases lay outside the gene matches. CDR1 is LGHNA, CDR2 YSLEER, per germline. The CDR3 covers 15 residues. The CDR3 nucleotides read TGCGCCAGCAGCCCTCCTGGTGTAGGGGGCTTGGGCTACACCTTC. Amino acid sequence: CASSPPGVGGLGYTF.

The rearrangement joins TRBV14 to TRBJ1-2, with D unresolved. Germline-derived CDR1 and CDR2 are SGHDN and FVKESK. The CDR3 is made up of 15 amino acids. Between the trimmed V and J ends, which lost 0 bases and 8 bases, there was a span of 16 bases. The CDR3 bases are TGTGCCAGCAGCCAAGACTGGGGTCCCGGACGCGGCTACACCTTC. Its protein product is CASSQDWGPGRGYTF.

The sample holds many counts of this clonotype. The V gene is TRBV2, the J gene TRBJ2-7; 10 bases line up with TRBD2. V trimming: 4 bases; J trimming: 4 bases; junction bases outside the gene matches: 7. Germline CDR1 SNHLY, CDR2 FYNNEI. This CDR3 region has 15 residues. CDR3 sequence: CASSASGRASYEQYF. DNA for the CDR3: TGTGCCAGCAGTGCAAGCGGGAGGGCCTCGTACGAGCAGTACTTC.

This clonotype was detected many times. The rearrangement joins TRBV2 to TRBJ2-1; 11 bases line up with TRBD2. CDR3 size: 15 residues. V was pared by 6 bases and J by 5 bases, with 6 bases of the junction left unmatched. The germline gives CDR1 SNHLY, CDR2 FYNNEI. The CDR3 sequence is CASRVLAGVDNEQFF. The CDR3 coding sequence is TGTGCCAGCAGAGTACTAGCGGGGGTGGACAATGAGCAGTTCTTC.

This clonotype was seen many times. V gene TRBV6-5 combines with J gene TRBJ2-1; a possible D gene is TRBD2 (6 bases). CDR1 is MNHEY and CDR2 is SVGAGI in the germline V gene. V was pared by 4 bases and J by 10 bases, with 11 bases between. The length of the CDR3 is 12 residues. As DNA, the CDR3 is TGTGCCAGCAGTTCCCTGGCGGGGGAGCAGTTCTTC. It specifies CASSSLAGEQFF.

This clonotype was picked up many times. V is TRBV12-3 or TRBV12-4 and J is TRBJ2-7; 7 positions match TRBD2. CDR3 length: 15 amino acids. J was trimmed by 4 bases and V by 0 bases; bases with no gene match: 6. Here the CDR3 DNA reads TGTGCCAGCAGTTTAGCGGGAGGGCCCTCTTACGAGCAGTACTTC. This encodes CASSLAGGPSYEQYF.